This TCR beta chain was found in a study of vaccination effects on CD4 cells after COVID-19. Note on this clone: Antigen specificity is unknown.

V dropped 4 bases and J dropped 0; count of bases not matched to a gene: 8. The CDR3 is made up of 16 amino acids. Germline V lookup: CDR1 SGHRS, CDR2 YFSETQ. The assay was immunoSEQ multiplex PCR, and TCRdb's table has in-frame clones only and misses some. The table shows nearly 50,000 clones, with over 60% occurring only once. Subsequent to a culture period of more than 9 days, CD4+ T cells were isolated. The infection with SARS-CoV-2 (confirmed by PCR) occurred in this person between March and December 2020. Participants received two doses of either the BNT162b2 or mRNA-1273 vaccine. This TCR derives from a human donor who had a prior SARS-CoV-2 infection. The rearrangement joins TRBV5-1 to TRBJ2-5; TRBD2 matches 8 bases. The sequencing here drew on CD4+ T cells from PBMCs cultured without peptide, taken after COVID-19 vaccination. CDR3: CASSGGTGGYQETQYF. For the CDR3, the DNA is TGCGCCAGCAGCGGAGGGACGGGGGGGTACCAAGAGACCCAGTACTTC.